The 24 T cell receptor beta chains below were found in one sample sequenced in a study of blood T cells in healthy people across ages (dated by TCRdb to the mid-2010s). The library relied on 5' RACE. This sample was sequenced with an Illumina HiSeq 2500. A second PCR of 7 to 11 cycles was run with a J-beta primer mix and a sample-barcoded 5' primer. TCRdb reprocessed the public reads (quality trimming at Q25 with fastp, clone calling with MiXCR) and kept in-frame beta chains. Rows matching on CDR3 protein sequence are summarized as one entry with the most common DNA and genes. The sample data list about 930,000 distinct CDR3 sequences, and 25% to 30% of these were observed just once. The top ten constitute roughly 10% of the sample. These data were also filed under a second study, of T cells of mothers and their children.

The specimen sequenced was blood. Receptors were obtained from a woman between 40 and 50 years old in good health.

About this clonotype: One end of the junction fails to match germline, which may point to a read error. The chain uses TRBV18 and TRBJ1-6, with D tentatively TRBD1 (6 bases). The germline V gene has CDR1 KGHSH and CDR2 LQKENI. The CDR3 loop spans 17 amino acids. The CDR3: CASSRAGGPTKNSPLHF. The CDR3 DNA follows: TGTGCCAGCTCCCGTGCCGGGGGGCCAACGAAAAATTCACCCCTCCATTTT.

In this sample, this clonotype turned up many times. The V and J genes are TRBV6-2 or TRBV6-3 and TRBJ2-1; D is ambiguous. The CDR3 is 13 amino acids. Trimming took off 5 bases at V and 7 bases at J, with 12 bases between the two ends. Germline CDR1 is MNHEY and CDR2 is SVGEGT. Here the CDR3 reads CASSPPLRNEQFF. CDR3 DNA: TGTGCCAGCAGTCCACCTCTTAGGAATGAGCAGTTCTTC.

Remarks on this clonotype: Just one base apart from a much larger clone, this may be a read error. The chain couples TRBV24-1 to TRBJ2-5; unclear D gene. Germline CDR1 KGHDR, CDR2 SFDVKD. CDR3 length: 12 amino acids. Between the trimmed V and J ends, which lost 0 bases and 9 bases, there was a span of 7 bases. DNA for the CDR3: TGTGCCACCAGTGATTTGGAGGAGTCCCAGTACTTC. The encoded protein is CATSDLEESQYF.

This chain connects TRBV3-1 to TRBJ1-1; D is undetermined. The CDR3 consists of 15 residues. Trimming pared 0 bases from V and 0 bases from J, leaving 8 bases between. The germline CDR1 and CDR2 sequences are LGHDT and YNNKEL (reference sequence). CDR3 residues: CASSQDSYMNTEAFF. In nucleotides, the CDR3 is TGTGCCAGCAGCCAAGACAGTTACATGAACACTGAAGCTTTCTTT.

This clonotype has just one count. A much larger clonotype is one base distant, so this may be a read error. The chain employs TRBV28 and TRBJ2-7, with D tentatively TRBD1 (5 bases). Germline loops: CDR1 MDHEN, CDR2 SYDVKM. This CDR3 is 12 amino acids long. CDR3 nucleotide sequence: TGTGCCAACAGTTTAGGACATCGCGAGCAGTACTTC. This translates into CANSLGHREQYF.

This clonotype was observed a few times. V is TRBV7-3 and J is TRBJ2-1; D is perhaps TRBD2 (6 bases). V was clipped by 4 bases and J by 8 bases, with 15 bases between them. The germline V gene encodes CDR1 SGHTA and CDR2 FQGTGA. The CDR3 totals 14 residues. This CDR3 is CASSSKAGKYEQFF. CDR3 bases: TGTGCCAGCAGCTCTAAAGCGGGTAAATATGAGCAGTTCTTC.

Notes on this clonotype: This may be a read error, as it is one base from a much larger clone. In DNA, the CDR3 is TGTGCCAGCAGCCCCTCGGAACTAGCGGCAGATACGCAGTATTTT. Translating gives CASSPSELAADTQYF. J is TRBJ2-3 and V is TRBV7-2; 8 positions match TRBD2. The CDR3 sequence is 15 residues long. V shed 5 bases and J 4 bases; nucleotides not matched to a gene: 8. Germline CDR1 reads SGHTA; CDR2 reads FQGNSA. Supplemented by reference TRBV7-2 and TRBJ2-3, the full variable domain reads GAGVSQSPSNKVTEKGKDVELRCDPISGHTALYWYRQSLGQGLEFLIYFQGNSAPDKSGLPSDRFSAERTGGSVSTLTIQRTQQEDSAVYLCASSPSELAADTQYFGPGTRLTVL.

The chain links TRBV11-2 to TRBJ2-1; TRBD2 matches 11 bases. The DNA end lines up better with TRBJ2-7; the J call may be wrong. The CDR3 is 16 residues long. Germline V lookup: CDR1 SGHAT, CDR2 FQNNGV. The CDR3 reads CASSPTGTSGYNEQYF. The CDR3 DNA is TGTGCCAGCAGCCCAACCGGGACTAGCGGCTACAATGAGCAGTACTTC.

This clonotype was recorded many times. This chain joins TRBV29-1 and TRBJ2-4; D not resolved. Germline lookup yields CDR1 SQVTM and CDR2 ANQGSEA. V gave up 7 bases and J gave up 1 base, with 17 bases separating them. The CDR3 has 15 amino acids. In DNA, the CDR3 is TGCAGCGGAACTGTAGTTGAACTGGCCAAAAACATTCAGTACTTC. Its protein product is CSGTVVELAKNIQYF. Supplemented by reference TRBV29-1 and TRBJ2-4, the full variable domain reads SAVISQKPSRDICQRGTSLTIQCQVDSQVTMMFWYRQQPGQSLTLIATANQGSEATYESGFVIDKFPISRPNLTFSTLTVSNMSPEDSSIYLCSGTVVELAKNIQYFGAGTRLSVL.

This clonotype was detected only once. The J gene is TRBJ1-6, the V gene TRBV5-1, with TRBD1 as a possible D gene (5 bases). The germline V and J ends were trimmed by 2 bases and 7 bases, with 13 bases remaining between them. The CDR3 is 15 amino acids. Germline V lookup: CDR1 SGHRS, CDR2 YFSETQ. The CDR3 spells CASSFGTGRNSPLHF. The CDR3 nucleotides are TGCGCCAGCAGCTTTGGGACGGGCAGGAATTCACCCCTCCACTTT.

This chain uses TRBV5-1 with TRBJ2-2; D unresolved. There are 11 residues in the CDR3. Germline V gives CDR1 SGHRS, CDR2 YFSETQ. V lost 2 bases and J lost 7, with 3 bases in between. CDR3 protein: CASSFDGELFF. CDR3 nucleotides: TGCGCCAGCAGCTTTGACGGGGAGCTGTTTTTT.

On this clonotype: A much larger clone differs by one base, so this may be a read error. V and J are TRBV7-2 and TRBJ2-3; D call uncertain. Germline CDR1 and CDR2: SGHTA and FQGNSA. The CDR3 is made up of 12 amino acids. The CDR3: CAGSPHLNTQYF. As DNA, the CDR3 is TGTGCCGGCAGCCCTCATTTGAATACGCAGTATTTT.

This clonotype has only one observation. A much larger clone lies one base from this, so it may be a read error. The chain uses TRBV6-1 and TRBJ2-5; no reliable D call. The J call is uncertain, as TRBJ2-7 better fits the DNA end. Germline CDR1 is MNHNS and CDR2 is SASEGT. The CDR3 has 11 amino acids. The CDR3 DNA reads as TGTACCACTACCCTGACCTACGAGCAGTACTTC. Translation: CTTTLTYEQYF.

The V call is TRBV5-1, the J call TRBJ2-7, with TRBD1 matching 7 bases. Looked up from germline, CDR1 is SGHRS and CDR2 is YFSETQ. This CDR3 has 14 amino acids. V lost 0 bases and J lost 7; bases outside the gene matches: 7. The CDR3 region is CASSLGGQQYEQYF. The DNA for the CDR3 is TGCGCCAGCAGCTTGGGGGGACAGCAATATGAGCAGTACTTC.

The rearrangement links TRBV5-1 to TRBJ2-7; D gene ambiguous. The germline CDR1 and CDR2 sequences are SGHRS and YFSETQ. Trimming took off 2 bases at V and 0 bases at J, with 12 bases between the two ends. This CDR3 spans 15 amino acids. The CDR3 DNA is TGCGCCAGCAGCTTTCTCGGAGATAACTCCTACGAGCAGTACTTC. Its translation: CASSFLGDNSYEQYF.

This clonotype was observed many times. The rearrangement joins TRBV6-6 to TRBJ1-6; 8 positions agree with TRBD1. V was pared by 3 bases and J by 2 bases, with 6 bases of the junction left unmatched. This CDR3 contains 17 residues. Looked up from germline, CDR1 is MNHNY and CDR2 is SVGAGI (reference sequence). The CDR3 loop reads CASSYNQGATYNSPLHF. As DNA, the CDR3 is TGTGCCAGCAGTTATAATCAGGGGGCCACCTATAATTCACCCCTCCACTTT.

The chain carries TRBV7-2 and TRBJ2-7; 15 bases are shared with TRBD2. Germline V CDR1 and CDR2: SGHTA, FQGNSA. The CDR3 has 17 residues. V lost 5 bases, J lost 0 bases, and 5 bases stayed unmatched. This CDR3 is CASSRTSGGGSSYEQYF. DNA of the CDR3: TGTGCCAGCAGCCGGACTAGCGGGGGGGGAAGCTCCTACGAGCAGTACTTC.

This clonotype has more than one count but fewer than ten. The chain joins TRBV28 to TRBJ2-1; D not resolved. Deletions cut 3 bases from V and 6 bases from J, with 21 bases between. The germline CDR1 and CDR2 sequences are MDHEN and SYDVKM. The CDR3 length is 17 residues. CDR3 sequence: CASSLWTTSGLGNEQFF. CDR3 bases: TGTGCCAGCAGTTTGTGGACGACGTCCGGGTTGGGCAATGAGCAGTTCTTC.

This clonotype has a single count. The chain uses TRBV12-3 or TRBV12-4 and TRBJ2-7; the D gene is possibly TRBD1 (6 bases). The CDR3 covers 12 residues. Trimming took 6 bases from V and 6 from J, leaving 12 bases between them. The CDR3: CASSNRVSEQYF. The CDR3 region has the DNA TGTGCCAGCAGCAACAGGGTCAGCGAGCAGTACTTC.

This clonotype was recorded only once. A much more abundant neighbour one base away suggests this may be a read error. This chain connects TRBV27 to TRBJ2-1; TRBD1 matches at 9 bases. Germline CDR1 and CDR2: MNHEY and SMNVEV (reference sequence). This CDR3 has 15 amino acids. The ends lost 3 bases at V and 5 bases at J; junction bases unmatched: 5. The CDR3 DNA follows: TGTGCCAGCAGTTTTGGACAGGGGACCCACAATGAGCAGTTCTTC. Its translation is CASSFGQGTHNEQFF.

This clonotype came up many times. The chain combines TRBV29-1 with TRBJ1-2; TRBD1 matches 9 bases. Germline V gives CDR1 SQVTM, CDR2 ANQGSEA. CDR3 length: 13 residues. V was pared by 3 bases and J by 8 bases, with 7 bases of the junction left unmatched. In DNA, the CDR3 is TGCAGCGTTGACAGGACAGGGGTTAACGGCTACACCTTC. This codes for CSVDRTGVNGYTF. Filled out from reference TRBV29-1 and TRBJ1-2, the complete variable domain reads SAVISQKPSRDICQRGTSLTIQCQVDSQVTMMFWYRQQPGQSLTLIATANQGSEATYESGFVIDKFPISRPNLTFSTLTVSNMSPEDSSIYLCSVDRTGVNGYTFGSGTRLTVV.

This chain connects TRBV5-1 to TRBJ2-6; D is unclear. Germline assignment: CDR1 SGHRS and CDR2 YFSETQ. The CDR3 covers 16 residues. V lost 0 bases and J 2 bases, leaving 9 bases between the germline ends. CDR3 protein: CASSLVAGAGANVLTF. CDR3 nucleotide sequence: TGCGCCAGCAGCTTGGTTGCAGGAGCTGGGGCCAACGTCCTGACTTTC.

This clonotype has just a few counts. A clone one base away is much larger, so this may be a read error. The chain joins TRBV11-2 to TRBJ2-7, with 10 bases matching TRBD1. Germline V CDR1 and CDR2: SGHAT, FQNNGV. The CDR3 covers 17 residues. J lost 3 bases, V lost 7 bases, and 15 bases had no gene match. CDR3 nucleotides: TGTGCCAGCAACTCCCGTTTCGGGACAGGGGCCTACTACGAGCAGTACTTC. Encoded protein: CASNSRFGTGAYYEQYF.

This clonotype was observed a handful of times. The junction differs from germline at one of its ends, possibly a read error. J is TRBJ2-2 and V is TRBV7-7, with 10 bases aligning to TRBD2. The CDR3 totals 15 residues. Germline CDR1 SSHAT, CDR2 FNYEAQ (reference sequence). For the CDR3, the DNA is TGTGCTAGCAGTCTCGGGACTAGCGTGTCCGGGGAGCTGTTTTTT. Translating gives CASSLGTSVSGELFF. The whole variable domain, remainder taken from reference TRBV7-7 and TRBJ2-2, is GAGVSQSPRYKVTKRGQDVTLRCDPISSHATLYWYQQALGQGPEFLTYFNYEAQPDKSGLPSDRFSAERPEGSISTLTIQRTEQRDSAMYRCASSLGTSVSGELFFGEGSRLTVL.